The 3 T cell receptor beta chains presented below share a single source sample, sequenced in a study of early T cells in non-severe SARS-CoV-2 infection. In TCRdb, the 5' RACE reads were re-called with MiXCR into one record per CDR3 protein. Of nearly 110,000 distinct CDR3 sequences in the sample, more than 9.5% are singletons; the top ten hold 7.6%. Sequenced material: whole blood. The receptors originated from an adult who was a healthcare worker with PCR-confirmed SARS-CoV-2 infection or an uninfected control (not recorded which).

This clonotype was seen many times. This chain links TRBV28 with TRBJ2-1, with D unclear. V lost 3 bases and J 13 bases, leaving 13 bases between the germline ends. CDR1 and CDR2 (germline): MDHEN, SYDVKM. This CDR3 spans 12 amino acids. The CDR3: CASSLQKVSQFF. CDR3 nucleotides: TGTGCCAGCAGTTTGCAAAAGGTCAGCCAGTTCTTC.

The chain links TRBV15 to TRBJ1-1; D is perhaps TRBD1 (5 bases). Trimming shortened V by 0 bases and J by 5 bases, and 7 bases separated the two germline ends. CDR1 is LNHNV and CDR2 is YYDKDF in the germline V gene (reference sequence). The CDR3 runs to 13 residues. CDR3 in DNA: TGTGCCACCAGCAGAGACAGGGAGACTGAAGCTTTCTTT. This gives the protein CATSRDRETEAFF.

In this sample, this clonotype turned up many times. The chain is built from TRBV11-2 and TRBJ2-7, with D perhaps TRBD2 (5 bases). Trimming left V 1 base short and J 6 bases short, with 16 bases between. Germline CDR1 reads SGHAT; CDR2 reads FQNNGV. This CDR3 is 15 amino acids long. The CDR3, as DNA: TGTGCCAGCAGCTTAGGAGGGTCGAAGAAGAGCGAGCAGTACTTC. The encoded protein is CASSLGGSKKSEQYF. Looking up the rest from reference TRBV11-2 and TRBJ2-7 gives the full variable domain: EAGVAQSPRYKIIEKRQSVAFWCNPISGHATLYWYQQILGQGPKLLIQFQNNGVVDDSQLPKDRFSAERLKGVDSTLKIQPAKLEDSAVYLCASSLGGSKKSEQYFGPGTRLTVT.